This TCR beta chain was profiled in a study of blood T cells in healthy people across ages (dated by TCRdb to 2013 to 2016). Study-level background: In model experiments, template switching captured roughly one uniquely barcoded TCR beta cDNA molecule for every two T cells. To track age-related changes in TCR beta repertoire diversity, the study relied on deep sequencing normalized with unique cDNA molecular identifiers. Donors were grouped into four age groups: young (average about 15 years), middle-aged (39), aged (around 60) and long-lived (around 80). Donors of different ages were randomly distributed across sequencing lanes to avoid experimental bias. Two additional independent replicas of 1 million unique cDNA reads from the same blood draw were analyzed for two donors (one aged 18 to 30 and one aged 80 or older).

Clipping removes 6 bases from V and 5 bases from J, with 9 as the unmatched junction base count. Spanning cysteine to phenylalanine, the CDR3 consists of 14 amino acids. Solely the CDR3 DNA is kept, with 42 bases framed from the first base. Via the germline V gene, CDR1 is MDHEN and CDR2 SYDVKM. This clonotype was observed a handful of times. There is no known antigen for this receptor. Base qualities are not recorded, but no much larger clone differs from it by a single base. Overall results and qualifications from the work: As age increased, observed TCR beta diversity per million T cells dropped in a roughly linear way, and a significant reduction was already evident by age 40. Compared with the aged group, the long-lived group had more naive CD4+ T cells, fewer expanded clones and increased TCR diversity, suggesting age selection. There was a strong correlation between observed TCR beta diversity and the percentage of naive T cells measured by flow cytometry. Estimates of total diversity based on one million sequenced T cells were considered lower bounds and underestimates. Conclusive comparison of naive and antigen-experienced compartments was prevented by the profiling of bulk unsorted PBMCs. The CMV infection status of donors was not known, potentially confounding age-related changes in expanded clonotypes.

Systemically healthy Caucasian individuals from Russia, 39 in total and aged about 6 to 95 years, were included as donors. Roughly 11 milliliters of peripheral blood were drawn from each donor into EDTA-treated Vacutainer tubes. Ficoll-Paque density-gradient centrifugation was used to isolate PBMCs, with at least 7 million per sample. Total RNA was extracted from PBMCs with Trizol reagent, with at least 5 micrograms obtained per sample. The percentages of naive CD45RAhigh/CD27high T cells were determined by flow cytometry on a PBMC aliquot from every donor. The library was made by 5' RACE. The instrument given in TCRdb is Illumina HiSeq 2500. A second about 7 to 11 cycle PCR used a sample-barcoded 5' primer and a J-beta primer mix. A unique molecular identifier was introduced onto each TCR beta cDNA molecule by a template-switch 5' adaptor carrying 12 random nucleotides. Each sample yielded at least 3 million CDR3-containing paired-end reads. First-strand cDNA synthesis was performed from all RNA using the Mint cDNA synthesis kit, with priming by a TRBC-specific oligonucleotide. Following uracil-DNA glycosylase treatment, all cDNA underwent a first 18-cycle PCR with the universal primers M1SS and BC2_uni_R. Processing in the source paper ran as follows. For normalization, 1 million high-quality reads were randomly selected from each sample, with every read carrying a distinct molecular identifier. Reads sharing molecular identifiers were discarded rather than binned into consensus sequences. MiTCR, set to a Q25 quality threshold and the strictest error-elimination algorithm, was used for CDR3 identification, clonotype clustering and error correction. Lower-bound total TCR beta diversity was estimated with a nonparametric unseen species model using Euler transformation. In-frame beta chains were kept once TCRdb had trimmed the public reads at Q25 with fastp and called clones with MiXCR. Rows with one shared CDR3 protein collapse into an entry with the most common genes and DNA. TCRdb, not the original authors, processed these V and J calls. In this sample the table shows about 1,400,000 distinct CDR3 sequences, roughly 59% of which occur a single time. 6.7% of the sample belongs to the ten largest clones.

Sequencing was performed on blood. The sequence came from a man aged 18-30 years in good health. Recombination joined TRBV28 with TRBJ1-1, and TRBD1 matches 7 of the central bases. The CDR3 protein sequence reads: CASRNPGGRTEAFF. The DNA is as follows: TGTGCCAGCAGAAATCCAGGGGGTCGGACTGAAGCTTTCTTT.